Each of the 31 T cell receptor beta chains below was sequenced from the same sample in a study of blood T cell repertoires in COVID-19. Only in-frame clones appear in the TCRdb table, and some are missing; sequencing was by immunoSEQ multiplex PCR. The table shows about 120,000 clones, with about 84% occurring only once. The sample was peripheral blood. Receptors were obtained from a man aged 60 to 75 with acute or convalescent COVID-19.

This clone was observed a single time. The J gene is TRBJ2-7, the V gene TRBV28; tentatively, D is TRBD1 (5 bases). The germline CDR1 and CDR2 sequences are MDHEN and SYDVKM. The V end was cut by 2 bases, the J end by 6 bases, with 17 bases between. This CDR3 comprises 15 residues. The CDR3 region is CASSLEGREVSEQYF. The CDR3 region has the DNA TGTGCCAGCAGTTTAGAAGGCAGGGAAGTTAGCGAGCAGTACTTC.

This chain links TRBV18 with TRBJ2-1; D gene unclear. Germline V gene sequence: CDR1 KGHSH, CDR2 LQKENI. This CDR3 contains 13 residues. Trimming cost V 6 bases and J 8 bases, with 14 bases left between them. The CDR3 DNA sequence: TGTGCCAGCTCTCCGAGCTTAGAAGATGAGCAGTTCTTC. Its translation is CASSPSLEDEQFF. The full variable domain, completed using reference TRBV18 and TRBJ2-1, is NAGVMQNPRHLVRRRGQEARLRCSPMKGHSHVYWYRQLPEEGLKFMVYLQKENIIDESGMPKERFSAEFPKEGPSILRIQQVVRGDSAAYFCASSPSLEDEQFFGPGTRLTVL.

The rearrangement joins TRBV20-1 to TRBJ2-2; 9 nucleotides match TRBD1. Germline V lookup: CDR1 DFQATT, CDR2 SNEGSKA (reference sequence). The CDR3 is made up of 15 amino acids. V was clipped by 3 bases and J by 7 bases; unmatched bases: 9. The CDR3: CSASKGTGYDGELFF. In nucleotides, the CDR3 is TGCAGTGCTAGTAAGGGGACAGGGTACGACGGGGAGCTGTTTTTT.

This clone was recorded only once. This chain connects TRBV6-5 to TRBJ2-5, with D possibly matching TRBD2 (6 bases). CDR1 is MNHEY and CDR2 is SVGAGI in the germline V gene. Between the trimmed V and J ends, which lost 9 bases and 7 bases, there was a span of 12 bases. This CDR3 is built from 11 residues. The CDR3 is CASREIWTQYF. DNA of the CDR3: TGTGCCAGTCGGGAGATCTGGACCCAGTACTTC.

V gene TRBV5-4 combines with J gene TRBJ2-2; TRBD1 matches 9 bases. Germline V gene lookup returns CDR1 SGHNT and CDR2 YYREEE (reference sequence). The V segment lost 2 bases and the J segment 5 bases; nucleotides outside the gene matches: 4. This CDR3 has 15 amino acids. DNA of the CDR3: TGTGCCAGCAGCTTCGAGGACAGGGGTACCGGGGAGCTGTTTTTT. The encoded protein is CASSFEDRGTGELFF.

The rearrangement joins TRBV7-3 to TRBJ2-3; 7 bases are a match to TRBD2. The V gene's germline CDR1 is SGHTA and CDR2 FQGTGA. Trimming removed 8 bases from V and 4 bases from J; junction bases left unmatched: 12. CDR3 length: 15 residues. CDR3 DNA sequence: TGTGCCAGCCGGCGGAGCGGGATAGTTGCAGATACGCAGTATTTT. Protein: CASRRSGIVADTQYF.

The chain uses TRBV9 and TRBJ1-4; D is undetermined. Germline V gene data show CDR1 as SGDLS and CDR2 as YYNGEE. The CDR3 covers 15 residues. V was pared by 0 bases and J by 8 bases, with 14 bases between. This CDR3 reads CASSVDGRAGEKLFF. In nucleotides, the CDR3 is TGTGCCAGCAGCGTAGACGGAAGGGCGGGGGAAAAACTGTTTTTT. The full variable domain, rest sourced from reference TRBV9 and TRBJ1-4, is DSGVTQTPKHLITATGQRVTLRCSPRSGDLSVYWYQQSLDQGLQFLIQYYNGEERAKGNILERFSAQQFPDLHSELNLSSLELGDSALYFCASSVDGRAGEKLFFGSGTQLSVL.

The genes are TRBV20-1 and TRBJ1-2; 9 bases map to TRBD1. The V gene's germline CDR1 is DFQATT and CDR2 SNEGSKA (reference sequence). The CDR3 sequence is 15 residues long. The trim removed 3 bases at V and 1 base at J, leaving 6 bases unmatched. The CDR3 reads CSASHRGQGNYGYTF. The CDR3 region has the DNA TGCAGTGCTAGTCACAGGGGGCAGGGTAACTATGGCTACACCTTC.

In nucleotides, the CDR3 is TGCAGCGTTGAAAGTCCCACCGGGAACACCATATATTTT. It is translated as CSVESPTGNTIYF. The genes are TRBV29-1 and TRBJ1-3; D not certain. The CDR3 extends over 13 amino acids. Trimming left V 2 bases short and J 7 bases short, with 12 bases between. Germline V gene data show CDR1 as SQVTM and CDR2 as ANQGSEA.

This chain uses TRBV7-9 with TRBJ2-3; 8 nucleotides match TRBD2. Germline CDR1 and CDR2: SEHNR and FQNEAQ (reference sequence). The CDR3 sequence is 16 residues long. The V gene end was trimmed by 1 base and the J gene end by 7 bases; junction bases not matched to a gene: 10. CDR3: CASSLGFKREWYTQYF. CDR3 in DNA: TGTGCCAGCAGCTTAGGTTTCAAGCGGGAGTGGTATACGCAGTATTTT. The full variable domain, rest sourced from reference TRBV7-9 and TRBJ2-3, is DTGVSQNPRHKITKRGQNVTFRCDPISEHNRLYWYRQTLGQGPEFLTYFQNEAQLEKSRLLSDRFSAERPKGSFSTLEIQRTEQGDSAMYLCASSLGFKREWYTQYFGPGTRLTVL.

This chain uses TRBV28 with TRBJ2-7, with D perhaps TRBD1 (5 bases). Germline V gene sequence: CDR1 MDHEN, CDR2 SYDVKM. This CDR3 contains 13 residues. The V end lost 8 bases, the J end lost 0 bases, and 11 bases lay between the germline ends. CDR3 amino acids: CASDQGVSYEQYF. The CDR3 DNA follows: TGTGCCAGCGATCAGGGTGTCTCCTACGAGCAGTACTTC.

The CDR3 spells CASNPRWGGGTEAFF. CDR3 sequence (DNA): TGTGCCAGTAACCCCCGGTGGGGTGGAGGCACTGAAGCTTTCTTT. The V call is TRBV19, the J call TRBJ1-1; D is unresolved. Between the trimmed V and J ends, which lost 7 bases and 4 bases, there was a span of 19 bases. CDR1 and CDR2 (germline): LNHDA, SQIVND (reference sequence). This CDR3 is 15 amino acids long.

A single count supports this clone. The same CDR3 arises from other DNA sequences in this sample as well. V usage is TRBV6-5 and J usage is TRBJ2-3; D possibly corresponds to TRBD1 (6 bases). Per the germline V gene, CDR1 is MNHEY and CDR2 is SVGAGI. With 0 bases removed from V and 6 bases from J, the gap between germline ends came to 7 bases. The CDR3 is 13 residues long. The CDR3 bases are TGTGCCAGCAGTTACTCCAGGGGTGATACGCAGTATTTT. Residues: CASSYSRGDTQYF.

The chain has TRBV9 and TRBJ2-2; TRBD2 aligns across 12 bases. Germline CDR1 is SGDLS and CDR2 is YYNGEE. Trimming at V came to 0 bases and at J to 5 bases, leaving 5 bases not matched to a gene. CDR3 length: 17 amino acids. The CDR3 protein is CASSVDTSGRRTGELFF. The CDR3 DNA reads as TGTGCCAGCAGCGTAGATACTAGCGGGAGGAGGACCGGGGAGCTGTTTTTT.

This clone was recorded once. The rearrangement joins TRBV19 to TRBJ1-1, with D possibly TRBD1 on 5 matching bases. Germline lookup yields CDR1 LNHDA and CDR2 SQIVND (reference sequence). The length of the CDR3 is 15 residues. V dropped 6 bases and J dropped 5 bases, with 19 bases sitting between them. The CDR3 sequence is CASSPRGGYFTEAFF. The CDR3 bases are TGTGCCAGTAGCCCCCGGGGGGGGTATTTTACTGAAGCTTTCTTT.

The chain links TRBV9 to TRBJ2-1; 9 bases match TRBD2. This CDR3 is 16 amino acids long. Germline trimming cut 0 bases from V and 8 bases from J; bases unmatched to any gene: 9. Germline loops: CDR1 SGDLS, CDR2 YYNGEE. The DNA of the CDR3 is TGTGCCAGCAGCGTAGGGCGGAGCGGGAGGTGGGATGAGCAGTTCTTC. It codes for CASSVGRSGRWDEQFF.

The chain recombines TRBV5-8 with TRBJ2-3; 9 bases fit TRBD2. Germline CDR1 SGHTS, CDR2 YDEGEE. The CDR3 sequence is 17 residues long. J was trimmed by 0 bases and V by 4 bases; bases with no gene match: 9. The chain's CDR3 is CASSASGLAVSTDTQYF. Written as DNA, the CDR3 is TGTGCCAGCAGCGCCTCGGGACTAGCCGTTAGCACAGATACGCAGTATTTT.

V is TRBV4-3 and J is TRBJ1-1; D is unclear. The germline V gene encodes CDR1 LGHNA and CDR2 YSLEER. This CDR3 is 14 amino acids long. V lost 3 bases to trimming and J lost 0 bases, with 8 bases between them. The CDR3 DNA reads as TGCGCCAGCAGCCAGGAGACTGTGAACACTGAAGCTTTCTTT. It translates to CASSQETVNTEAFF.

This chain links TRBV29-1 with TRBJ2-1; weak D call: TRBD1 (6 bases). This CDR3 has 16 residues. Germline V gene lookup returns CDR1 SQVTM and CDR2 ANQGSEA. V gave up 8 bases and J gave up 5 bases, with 25 bases separating them. Here the CDR3 reads CSTQGQGSIKNNEQFF. Here the CDR3 DNA reads TGCAGCACCCAAGGGCAGGGGAGCATTAAGAACAATGAGCAGTTCTTC.

This clone appeared a single time. This rearrangement joins TRBV9 to TRBJ2-5; tentative D call: TRBD1 (6 bases). The germline V and J ends were trimmed by 0 bases and 4 bases, with 13 bases remaining between them. This CDR3 has 15 amino acids. Germline assignment: CDR1 SGDLS and CDR2 YYNGEE. CDR3 sequence reads: CASSVVWGRGETQYF. CDR3 in DNA: TGTGCCAGCAGCGTAGTTTGGGGGCGCGGAGAGACCCAGTACTTC.

The chain links TRBV28 to TRBJ2-3, with D maybe TRBD2 (7 bases). The CDR3 runs 14 residues. The V and J ends lost 8 bases and 6 bases respectively, with 18 bases between them. The germline V gene encodes CDR1 MDHEN and CDR2 SYDVKM. In DNA, the CDR3 is TGTGCCAGCCTTAGGGGGGGCGGGCCGGATACGCAGTATTTT. Its translation: CASLRGGGPDTQYF. The full variable domain, rest sourced from reference TRBV28 and TRBJ2-3, is DVKVTQSSRYLVKRTGEKVFLECVQDMDHENMFWYRQDPGLGLRLIYFSYDVKMKEKGDIPEGYSVSREKKERFSLILESASTNQTSMYLCASLRGGGPDTQYFGPGTRLTVL.

The rearrangement joins TRBV9 to TRBJ2-2; 11 bases line up with TRBD2. V trimming: 3 bases; J trimming: 5 bases; junction bases outside the gene matches: 6. Germline CDR1 is SGDLS and CDR2 is YYNGEE. The CDR3 has 16 amino acids. CDR3 nucleotides: TGTGCCAGCAGCGCAGGACTAGCGGGCGCTACCGGGGAGCTGTTTTTT. Protein: CASSAGLAGATGELFF.

The J gene is TRBJ2-1, the V gene TRBV2, with TRBD2 matching 10 bases. The J segment lost 10 bases and the V segment lost 2 bases, leaving 8 bases of the junction unmatched. The CDR3 is 15 residues long. In germline, CDR1 is SNHLY, CDR2 FYNNEI. CDR3 in amino acids: CASSEIGTSALEQFF. CDR3 DNA sequence: TGTGCCAGCAGTGAAATTGGGACTAGCGCTTTGGAGCAGTTCTTC.

This clone appeared a single time. Within the sample, other DNA sequences also encode this same CDR3. The V and J genes are TRBV5-6 and TRBJ2-3; D may be TRBD1 (6 bases). The CDR3 extends over 13 amino acids. V was cut by 3 bases and J by 5 bases, with 10 bases left in between. CDR1 SGHDT and CDR2 YYEEEE come from the germline V gene. Here the CDR3 DNA reads TGTGCCAGCAGCTGGTCGACAGGAGATACGCAGTATTTT. Protein product: CASSWSTGDTQYF.

The V gene is TRBV10-3, the J gene TRBJ1-6; TRBD1 is a possible D gene (6 bases). Deletions cut 3 bases from V and 4 bases from J, with 10 bases between. CDR1 and CDR2 from the germline V gene are ENHRY and SYGVKD. The CDR3 consists of 15 residues. The CDR3 DNA reads TGTGCCATCAGTGAAGGACAGCTTTATAATTCACCCCTCCACTTT. It is translated as CAISEGQLYNSPLHF.

CDR3 sequence reads: CASSLRSASGATDTQYF. DNA for the CDR3: TGTGCCAGCAGCTTGAGATCGGCTAGCGGGGCCACAGATACGCAGTATTTT. The chain links TRBV7-6 to TRBJ2-3, with TRBD2 identical over 9 bases. Germline V gene data show CDR1 as SGHVS and CDR2 as FNYEAQ. CDR3 size: 17 residues. The junction had 9 bases not matched to a gene; V was cut back by 3 bases and J by 2 bases.

The chain has TRBV5-4 and TRBJ1-1; weak D call: TRBD1 (6 bases). The V end was cut by 3 bases, the J end by 5 bases, with 11 bases between. CDR1 SGHNT and CDR2 YYREEE come from the germline V gene (reference sequence). CDR3 length equals 13 residues. The CDR3 here is CASSWGGGTEAFF. Written as DNA, the CDR3 is TGTGCCAGCAGCTGGGGAGGGGGAACTGAAGCTTTCTTT.

The chain couples TRBV3-1 (or the pseudogene TRBV3-2) to TRBJ2-1, with a tentative D call TRBD2 (5 bases). There are 16 residues in the CDR3. Trimming cost V 4 bases and J 6 bases, with 19 bases left between them. The germline V gene encodes CDR1 LGHDT and CDR2 YNNKEL (reference sequence). The CDR3 protein is CASSPRSIATLNEQFF. DNA of the CDR3: TGTGCCAGCAGCCCCAGATCGATAGCGACACTCAATGAGCAGTTCTTC.

The rearrangement links TRBV29-1 to TRBJ2-7; perhaps TRBD2 as D (6 bases). The germline V and J ends were trimmed by 6 bases and 5 bases, with 14 bases remaining between them. Germline values: CDR1 SQVTM, CDR2 ANQGSEA. This CDR3 has 12 residues. This CDR3 reads CSVEGSWNEQYF. Written as DNA, the CDR3 is TGCAGCGTGGAGGGGTCTTGGAACGAGCAGTACTTC.

This chain joins TRBV19 and TRBJ1-2, with D tentatively TRBD1 (6 bases). The germline gives CDR1 LNHDA, CDR2 SQIVND (reference sequence). This CDR3 region has 13 residues. V was clipped by 8 bases and J by 12 bases, with 22 bases between them. The CDR3 is CASSSKSGTRHTF. CDR3 coding DNA: TGTGCCAGTTCTTCTAAATCCGGGACAAGGCACACCTTC.

This clone appeared a single time. The CDR3 loop is CASSYKQGTNEKLFF. CDR3 sequence (DNA): TGTGCCAGCAGTTACAAGCAGGGAACTAATGAAAAACTGTTTTTT. The rearrangement uses TRBV6-5 and TRBJ1-4, with D possibly being TRBD1 (5 bases). CDR3 length: 15 amino acids. V was pared by 2 bases and J by 1 base, with 8 bases between. Germline CDR1 MNHEY, CDR2 SVGAGI.